This TCR beta chain was sequenced in a study of blood T cells in healthy people across ages. The CDR3 runs to 18 residues. V was trimmed by 0 bases and J by 0 bases, leaving 18 bases between them. Germline V CDR1 and CDR2: DFQATT, SNEGSKA (reference sequence). A second about 6 to 11 cycle PCR used barcoded and J-beta primers. Every single cDNA molecule received a tag from a template-switch adaptor with 12 random nucleotides. Each sample yielded at least 2.5 million CDR3-containing paired-end reads. TCRdb independently ran MiXCR on the 5' RACE reads; one entry per CDR3 protein. The table lists approximately 800,000 distinct CDR3 sequences, approximately 60% of them singletons.

Sample: blood. This clonotype originated in a man aged 35-49 years in good health. The rearrangement joins TRBV20-1 to TRBJ2-4; D is ambiguous. CDR3: CSARDSTSTPGAKNIQYF. The CDR3 bases are TGCAGTGCTAGAGACAGTACCAGTACCCCCGGAGCCAAAAACATTCAGTACTTC.